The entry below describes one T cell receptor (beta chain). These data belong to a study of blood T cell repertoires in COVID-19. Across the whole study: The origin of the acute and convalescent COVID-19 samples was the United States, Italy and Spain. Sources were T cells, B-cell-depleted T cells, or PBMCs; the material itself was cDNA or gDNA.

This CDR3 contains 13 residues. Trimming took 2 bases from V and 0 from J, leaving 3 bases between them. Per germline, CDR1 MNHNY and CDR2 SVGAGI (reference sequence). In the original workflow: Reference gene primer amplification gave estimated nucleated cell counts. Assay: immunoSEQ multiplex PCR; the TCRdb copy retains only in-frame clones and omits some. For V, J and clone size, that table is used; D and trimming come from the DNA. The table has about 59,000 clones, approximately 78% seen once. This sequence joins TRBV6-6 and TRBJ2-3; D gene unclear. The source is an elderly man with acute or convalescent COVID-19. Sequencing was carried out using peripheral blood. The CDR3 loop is CASSYPSTDTQYF. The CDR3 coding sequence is TGTGCCAGCAGTTACCCAAGCACAGATACGCAGTATTTT.